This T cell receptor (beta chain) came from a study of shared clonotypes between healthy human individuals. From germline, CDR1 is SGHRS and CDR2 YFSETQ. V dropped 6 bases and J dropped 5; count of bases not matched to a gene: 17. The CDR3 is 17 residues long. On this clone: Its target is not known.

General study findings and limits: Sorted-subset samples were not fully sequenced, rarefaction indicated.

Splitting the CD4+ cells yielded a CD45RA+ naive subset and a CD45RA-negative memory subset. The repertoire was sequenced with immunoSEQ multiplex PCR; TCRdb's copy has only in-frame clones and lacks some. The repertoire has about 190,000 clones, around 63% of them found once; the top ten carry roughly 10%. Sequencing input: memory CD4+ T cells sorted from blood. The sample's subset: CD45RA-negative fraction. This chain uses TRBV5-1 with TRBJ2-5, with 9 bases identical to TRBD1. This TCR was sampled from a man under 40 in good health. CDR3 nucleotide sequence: TGCGCCAGCACTAGATTGGGACAGGGAGGACCGGGGGAGACCCAGTACTTC. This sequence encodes CASTRLGQGGPGETQYF.